This T cell receptor (beta chain) is from a study of blood T cell repertoires in COVID-19. Study details: Acute and convalescent COVID-19 samples came from the United States, Italy and Spain. PBMCs, B-cell-depleted T cells, or T cells provided the cDNA or gDNA that made up the material.

As originally analysed: Estimation of nucleated cell counts relied on the amplification of reference gene primers. The table came from immunoSEQ multiplex PCR; TCRdb's copy has only in-frame clones and leaves some out. From that table come the V and J calls and clone size; the DNA was used to work out D and trimming. The sample includes approximately 83,000 clones, approximately 91% of them seen just once. This CDR3 comprises 18 residues. V lost 2 bases and J lost 0, with 20 bases in between. CDR1 and CDR2 from the germline V gene are GTSNPN and SVGIG (reference sequence). Sequencing was performed on peripheral blood. The chain recombines TRBV30 with TRBJ1-3; D is possibly TRBD1 (6 bases). The TCR sequence derives from a man in his 70s with acute or convalescent COVID-19. The DNA for the CDR3 is TGTGCCTGGAGTTCAGGACAGTTTGGCCCTTTCTCTGGAAACACCATATATTTT. Its translation is CAWSSGQFGPFSGNTIYF.